These T cell receptor beta chains were read from a single sample in a study of cytomegalovirus exposure and HLA in healthy donors. The table came from immunoSEQ multiplex PCR; TCRdb's copy has only in-frame clones and leaves some out. This repertoire shows roughly 70,000 clones, roughly 70% found once; its top ten account for 12%. The sequencing sample was made of PBMCs. These receptors were obtained from a man aged 70-80 years in good health and CMV-seronegative. The CDR3 runs from the conserved cysteine through the conserved F or W. A D gene is named only where the DNA matches it firmly. The listing skips clone size in some rows; elsewhere it reads once, few, many or a size class.

size	D	length	V	J	DNA	CDR3
few	NA	17	TRBV10-1	TRBJ2-2	TGCGCCAGCAGTGAGTCGTTAGGGACATTTACCACCGGGGAGCTGTTTTTT	CASSESLGTFTTGELFF
NA	TRBD1	19	TRBV12-5	TRBJ1-3	TGTGCTAGTGCCTACGCCGGGACAGTCAGGATGCCCTCTGGAAACACCATATATTTT	CASAYAGTVRMPSGNTIYF
NA	NA	13	TRBV7-9	TRBJ1-2	TGTGCCAGCAGCTTAGGACAGGACTATGGCTACACCTTC	CASSLGQDYGYTF
few	NA	13	TRBV5-1	TRBJ1-1	TGCGCCAGCAGCTTGGTCCGGGACACTGAAGCTTTCTTT	CASSLVRDTEAFF
NA	NA	13	TRBV7-8	TRBJ2-7	TGTGCCAGCAGCTTTTCAGGGGAAGGAATGCAGTACTTC	CASSFSGEGMQYF
NA	NA	15	TRBV21-1	TRBJ1-3	TGTGCCAGCAACCCGGGACAGGGGAACCCAAACACCATATATTTT	CASNPGQGNPNTIYF
few	NA	17	TRBV4-1	TRBJ1-3	TGCGCCAGCAGCCAAGGTCAGGGAATCGGGTCTGGAAACACCATATATTTT	CASSQGQGIGSGNTIYF
NA	TRBD1	14	TRBV6-1	TRBJ1-1	TGTGCCAGCAGGGCCACAGGGGGAGGCACTGAAGCTTTCTTT	CASRATGGGTEAFF
NA	NA	15	TRBV6-1	TRBJ1-5	TGTGCCAGCAGTGAAGCGCTTCGGGGTCCTCAGCCCCAGCATTTT	CASSEALRGPQPQHF
NA	TRBD1	15	TRBV28	TRBJ2-7	TGTGCCAGCATCCCTTCCGGGACAGGCTCCTACGAGCAGTACTTC	CASIPSGTGSYEQYF
NA	TRBD1	14	TRBV18	TRBJ2-7	TGTGCCAGCTCGGCCGGGACAGGGGTCTACGAGCAGTACTTC	CASSAGTGVYEQYF
NA	NA	11	TRBV10-3	TRBJ1-1	TGTGCCATCAGTGCTAACACTGAAGCTTTCTTT	CAISANTEAFF
NA	NA	15	TRBV19	TRBJ2-3	TGTGCCAGTAGTCCAAAGGGGGGGTTCACAGATACGCAGTATTTT	CASSPKGGFTDTQYF
few	TRBD1	14	TRBV5-8	TRBJ2-7	TGTGCCAGCAGCTTGTCGAGGGGGCCGTACGAGCAGTACTTC	CASSLSRGPYEQYF
NA	TRBD1	17	TRBV9	TRBJ1-6	TGTGCCCTTTCGGACAGGGGAATTGCCTCCTATAATTCACCCCTCCACTTT	CALSDRGIASYNSPLHF
NA	TRBD1	14	TRBV2	TRBJ1-2	TGTGCCAGCAGGCCCAGCAGGACAGGGGGTGGCTACACCTTC	CASRPSRTGGGYTF
NA	NA	13	TRBV19	TRBJ1-2	TGTGCCAGTAGCTTACAGGGTTACCGTGGCTACACCTTC	CASSLQGYRGYTF
NA	TRBD1	16	TRBV4-1	TRBJ2-1	TGCGCCAGCAGCCAGGTGCAGGGGGCCGCCTACAATGAGCAGTTCTTC	CASSQVQGAAYNEQFF
NA	NA	11	TRBV10-1	TRBJ1-4	TGCGCCAGCAGTGTTCGTGAAAAACTGTTTTTT	CASSVREKLFF
NA	TRBD1	16	TRBV7-2	TRBJ1-3	TGTGCCAGCAGCTGGACAGGGGGAGACTCTGGAAACACCATATATTTT	CASSWTGGDSGNTIYF
NA	TRBD2	13	TRBV7-2	TRBJ2-2	TGTGCTAGCGGGGGGGTGAACACCGGGGAGCTGTTTTTT	CASGGVNTGELFF
NA	TRBD1	16	TRBV2	TRBJ2-1	TGTGCCAGCAGTGAATTGACAGGGATTATTTACAATGAGCAGTTCTTC	CASSELTGIIYNEQFF
few	NA	15	TRBV6-5	TRBJ1-6	TGTGCCAGCAGTTACTCGAGGGCCTTGCATTCACCCCTCCACTTT	CASSYSRALHSPLHF
NA	TRBD1	14	TRBV7-2	TRBJ2-5	TGTGCCAGCAGCTTAGACAGGGGGCGGGAGACCCAGTACTTC	CASSLDRGRETQYF
NA	NA	14	TRBV7-2	TRBJ2-3	TGTGCCAGCAGCCCCGGGACAATTACAGATACGCAGTATTTT	CASSPGTITDTQYF
NA	NA	16	TRBV11-3	TRBJ2-2	TGTGCCAGCAGCTTAGAGAGCGGTCCGAACACCGGGGAGCTGTTTTTT	CASSLESGPNTGELFF
NA	NA	15	TRBV19	TRBJ2-3	TGTGCCAGTAGTATGGTTCAGGGCCCCACAGATACGCAGTATTTT	CASSMVQGPTDTQYF
NA	NA	14	TRBV18	TRBJ1-5	TGTGCCAGCTCACCAGAGACAATGGTAAAGCCCCAGCATTTT	CASSPETMVKPQHF
NA	NA	13	TRBV7-9	TRBJ1-4	TGTGCCAGCAGCTTTTTAGAGAACGAAAAACTGTTTTTT	CASSFLENEKLFF
NA	TRBD2	15	TRBV11-3	TRBJ2-1	TGTGCCAGCAGTTTCAGCGGGAGCTCCTACAATGAGCAGTTCTTC	CASSFSGSSYNEQFF
few	NA	16	TRBV4-3	TRBJ1-3	TGCGCCAGCAGCCAAGATTTCCCAGGGCTTGGAAACACCATATATTTT	CASSQDFPGLGNTIYF
NA	TRBD1	14	TRBV18	TRBJ2-3	TGTGCCAGCTCACTCGACAGGGCCCCAGATACGCAGTATTTT	CASSLDRAPDTQYF
few	NA	13	TRBV5-6	TRBJ1-1	TGTGCCAGCAGCTTGACAGGGAAAAATGAAGCTTTCTTT	CASSLTGKNEAFF
NA	TRBD1	13	TRBV30	TRBJ1-1	TGTGCCTGGACTTTGACAGGGCTCGGTGAAGCTTTCTTT	CAWTLTGLGEAFF
NA	NA	15	TRBV14	TRBJ1-2	TGTGCCAGCAGTCGACCCGGGGTATCTAACTATGGCTACACCTTC	CASSRPGVSNYGYTF
once	TRBD2	14	TRBV6-1	TRBJ2-3	TGTGCCATGCGAGCGGGGGGGCCGGTAGATACGCAGTATTTT	CAMRAGGPVDTQYF
once	NA	16	TRBV4-1	TRBJ1-3	TGCGCCAGCAGCCAAGATTGGTCAGCGTCTGGAAACACCATATATTTT	CASSQDWSASGNTIYF
once	TRBD1	16	TRBV5-1	TRBJ2-2	TGCGCCAGCAGCTGGGGGACAGGCCCGAACACCGGGGAGCTGTTTTTT	CASSWGTGPNTGELFF
NA	NA	18	TRBV4-3	TRBJ1-2	TGCGCCAGCAGCCAAGAGAGAGGAGTAGTAGCGTTGACATATGGCTACACCTTC	CASSQERGVVALTYGYTF
NA	NA	15	TRBV27	TRBJ2-5	TGTGCCAGCAGTTTAGTACAGGGAACTCAAGAGACCCAGTACTTC	CASSLVQGTQETQYF
few	NA	16	TRBV4-1	TRBJ2-2	TGCGCCAGCAGCCAAGATCCTGGCGGGGAAACCGGGGAGCTGTTTTTT	CASSQDPGGETGELFF
NA	NA	15	TRBV9	TRBJ1-1	TGTGCCAGCAGCCCCCCGAGCGGGGCTCGGACTGAAGCTTTCTTT	CASSPPSGARTEAFF